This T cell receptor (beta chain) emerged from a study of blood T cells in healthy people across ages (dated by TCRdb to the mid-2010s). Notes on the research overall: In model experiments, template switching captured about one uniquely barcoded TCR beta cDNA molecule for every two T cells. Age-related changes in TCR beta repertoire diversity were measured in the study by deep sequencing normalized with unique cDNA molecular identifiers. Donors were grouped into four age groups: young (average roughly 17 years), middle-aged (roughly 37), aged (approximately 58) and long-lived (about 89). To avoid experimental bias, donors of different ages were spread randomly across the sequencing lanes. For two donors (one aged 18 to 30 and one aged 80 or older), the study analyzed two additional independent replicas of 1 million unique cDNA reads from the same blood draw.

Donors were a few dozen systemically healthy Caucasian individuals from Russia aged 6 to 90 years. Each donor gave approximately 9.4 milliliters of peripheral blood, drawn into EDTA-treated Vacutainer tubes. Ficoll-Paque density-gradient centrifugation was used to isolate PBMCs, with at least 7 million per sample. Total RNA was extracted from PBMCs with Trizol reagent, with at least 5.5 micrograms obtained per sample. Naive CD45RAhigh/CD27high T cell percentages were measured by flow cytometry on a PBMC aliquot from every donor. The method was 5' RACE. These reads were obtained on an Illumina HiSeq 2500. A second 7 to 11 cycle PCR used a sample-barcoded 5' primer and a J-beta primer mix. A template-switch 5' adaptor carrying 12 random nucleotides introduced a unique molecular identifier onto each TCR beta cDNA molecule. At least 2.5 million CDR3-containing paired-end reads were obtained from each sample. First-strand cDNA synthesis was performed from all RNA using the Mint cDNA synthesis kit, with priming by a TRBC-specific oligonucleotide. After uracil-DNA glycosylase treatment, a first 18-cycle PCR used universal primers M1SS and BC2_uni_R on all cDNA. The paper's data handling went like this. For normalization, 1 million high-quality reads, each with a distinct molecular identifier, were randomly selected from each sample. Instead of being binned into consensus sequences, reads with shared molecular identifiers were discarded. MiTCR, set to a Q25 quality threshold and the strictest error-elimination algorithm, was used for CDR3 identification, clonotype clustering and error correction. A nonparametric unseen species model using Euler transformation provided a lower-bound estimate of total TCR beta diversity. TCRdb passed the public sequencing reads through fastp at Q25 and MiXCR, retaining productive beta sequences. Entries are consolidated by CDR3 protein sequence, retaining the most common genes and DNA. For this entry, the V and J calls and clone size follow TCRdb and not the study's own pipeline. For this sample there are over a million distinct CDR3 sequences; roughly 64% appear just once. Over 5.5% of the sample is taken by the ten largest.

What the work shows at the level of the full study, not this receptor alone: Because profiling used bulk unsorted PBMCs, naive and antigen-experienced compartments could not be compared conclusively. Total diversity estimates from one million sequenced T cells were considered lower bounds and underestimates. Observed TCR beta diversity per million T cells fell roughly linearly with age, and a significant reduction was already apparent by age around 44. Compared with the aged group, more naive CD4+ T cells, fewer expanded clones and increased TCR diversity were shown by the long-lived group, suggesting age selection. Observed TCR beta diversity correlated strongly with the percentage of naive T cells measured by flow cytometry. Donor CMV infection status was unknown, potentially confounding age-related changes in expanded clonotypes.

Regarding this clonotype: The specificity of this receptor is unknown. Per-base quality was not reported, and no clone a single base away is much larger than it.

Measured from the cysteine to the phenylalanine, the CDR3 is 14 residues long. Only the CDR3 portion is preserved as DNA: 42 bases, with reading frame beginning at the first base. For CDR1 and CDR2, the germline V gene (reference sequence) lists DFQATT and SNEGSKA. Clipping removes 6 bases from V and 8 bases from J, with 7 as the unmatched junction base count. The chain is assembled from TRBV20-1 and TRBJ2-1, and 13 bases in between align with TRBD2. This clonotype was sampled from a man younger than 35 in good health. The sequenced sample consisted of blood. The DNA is TGCAGTGCCCCGGCCGGGACTAGCGGGGATGAGCAGTTCTTC. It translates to CSAPAGTSGDEQFF.